Presented here are 30 T cell receptor beta chains from one specimen sequenced in a study of blood T cell repertoires in COVID-19. Assay used: immunoSEQ multiplex PCR; TCRdb lists only in-frame clones, some missing. The sample contains fewer than 350,000 clones, roughly 85% of which appear only once. The sample was PBMCs or T cells enriched from blood (not recorded which). The receptors derive from a woman aged 40 to 50 who had recovered from COVID-19.

The rearrangement joins TRBV28 to TRBJ1-6; TRBD1 matches 8 bases. The CDR3 contains 14 residues. V was pared by 6 bases and J by 9 bases, with 7 bases of the junction left unmatched. Per the germline V gene, CDR1 is MDHEN and CDR2 is SYDVKM. CDR3 nucleotides: TGTGCCAGCAGAGGACAGGGCCTGACTTCACCCCTCCACTTT. It encodes CASRGQGLTSPLHF.

This sequence joins TRBV27 and TRBJ2-3; D is perhaps TRBD1 (5 bases). Trimming removed 6 bases at V and 3 bases at J, with 13 bases between. The length of the CDR3 is 14 residues. CDR1 is MNHEY and CDR2 is SMNVEV in the germline V gene (reference sequence). The CDR3 nucleotides are TGTGCCAGCAGGCAGACACAGGTTACAGATACGCAGTATTTT. Residues: CASRQTQVTDTQYF.

A few counts support this clone. The chain carries TRBV7-2 and TRBJ2-5; 7 bases match TRBD2. The CDR3 is 14 amino acids. The V gene's germline CDR1 is SGHTA and CDR2 FQGNSA. V dropped 4 bases and J dropped 2; count of bases not matched to a gene: 4. CDR3 in DNA: TGTGCCAGCAGCTCCACGGGGGGACAAGAGACCCAGTACTTC. As protein: CASSSTGGQETQYF.

In nucleotides, the CDR3 is TGTGCCAGCTCACCAAGAACGACTAGCGGGATGCACGAGCAGTACTTC. The encoded protein is CASSPRTTSGMHEQYF. The chain has TRBV18 and TRBJ2-7; TRBD2 agrees at 11 bases. V lost 2 bases and J lost 5; bases outside the gene matches: 8. The germline V gene encodes CDR1 KGHSH and CDR2 LQKENI. The CDR3 totals 16 residues. The full variable domain, its missing parts supplied by reference TRBV18 and TRBJ2-7, is NAGVMQNPRHLVRRRGQEARLRCSPMKGHSHVYWYRQLPEEGLKFMVYLQKENIIDESGMPKERFSAEFPKEGPSILRIQQVVRGDSAAYFCASSPRTTSGMHEQYFGPGTRLTVT.

The chain couples TRBV29-1 to TRBJ2-1; D is perhaps TRBD2 (6 bases). Between the trimmed V and J ends, which lost 4 bases and 8 bases, there was a span of 15 bases. In germline, CDR1 is SQVTM, CDR2 ANQGSEA. The CDR3 consists of 13 residues. CDR3 residues: CSVVGFPGDEQFF. CDR3 coding DNA: TGCAGCGTTGTGGGGTTTCCGGGAGATGAGCAGTTCTTC.

This clone was picked up a small number of times. V and J are TRBV7-8 and TRBJ2-7; unclear D gene. This CDR3 contains 14 residues. Trimming removed 5 bases at V and 0 bases at J, with 11 bases between. Germline lookup yields CDR1 SGHVS and CDR2 FQNEAQ. CDR3 loop: CASSQAGDSYEQYF. CDR3 nucleotide sequence: TGTGCCAGCAGCCAAGCAGGAGACTCCTACGAGCAGTACTTC.

The rearrangement uses TRBV6-1 and TRBJ1-1; D is uncertain. The CDR3 totals 14 residues. Germline V lookup: CDR1 MNHNS, CDR2 SASEGT. Trimming shortened V by 2 bases and J by 1 base, and 8 bases separated the two germline ends. The CDR3 region is CASSERRWNTEAFF. CDR3 nucleotides: TGTGCCAGCAGTGAAAGGAGGTGGAACACTGAAGCTTTCTTT.

Of note for this clone: It is unclear where the CDR3 begins or ends on the DNA, so no DNA is shown, and the CDR3 is as TCRdb lists it. This chain joins TRBV6-5 and TRBJ1-5; TRBD1 is the table's D call, not checked against the DNA. CDR1 and CDR2 (germline): MNHEY, SVGAGI. Counting both end residues, the CDR3 totals 14 amino acids. The CDR3 spells CASTFGQGSNLQDF.

This clone was detected once. The V call is TRBV5-1, the J call TRBJ2-1; 9 bases are shared with TRBD2. Germline V gives CDR1 SGHRS, CDR2 YFSETQ. The length of the CDR3 is 15 residues. J lost 7 bases, V lost 0 bases, and 5 bases had no gene match. DNA of the CDR3: TGCGCCAGCAGCTTGGCGCTAGCGGGATTAAATGAGCAGTTCTTC. This codes for CASSLALAGLNEQFF.

The V call is TRBV30, the J call TRBJ2-2, with 9 nucleotides matching TRBD1. Germline assignment: CDR1 GTSNPN and CDR2 SVGIG (reference sequence). With V trimmed by 2 bases and J by 1 base, 5 bases remained unmatched. This CDR3 has 16 amino acids. The CDR3 DNA sequence: TGTGCCTGGAGTAGGGGACAGGGTGGGAACACCGGGGAGCTGTTTTTT. It specifies CAWSRGQGGNTGELFF.

CDR3: CASSLDWRLAGAPGELFF. The CDR3 DNA reads as TGTGCCAGCAGCTTAGATTGGCGGCTAGCGGGAGCCCCCGGGGAGCTGTTTTTT. The chain uses TRBV7-6 and TRBJ2-2; 10 positions match TRBD2. CDR1 is SGHVS, CDR2 FNYEAQ, per germline. Trimming cost V 1 base and J 6 bases; bases outside gene matches: 11. The CDR3 covers 18 residues.

V is TRBV28 and J is TRBJ2-1, with D maybe TRBD2 (7 bases). V lost 8 bases to trimming and J lost 8 bases, with 22 bases between them. Germline-derived CDR1 and CDR2 are MDHEN and SYDVKM. This CDR3 contains 15 residues. The CDR3 loop reads CASPPMRGRIHEQFF. The DNA for the CDR3 is TGTGCCAGCCCCCCTATGCGGGGGCGTATACATGAGCAGTTCTTC.

The chain links TRBV19 to TRBJ1-2, with 9 bases matching TRBD1. V lost 7 bases, J lost 7 bases, and 10 bases stayed unmatched. Germline assignment: CDR1 LNHDA and CDR2 SQIVND (reference sequence). The CDR3 is 14 amino acids. CDR3 coding DNA: TGTGCCAGTACCGTTAAGGGGACAGGGTTTGGCTACACCTTC. It is translated as CASTVKGTGFGYTF.

The rearrangement links TRBV9 to TRBJ2-2, with 11 bases aligning to TRBD2. The V gene end was trimmed by 3 bases and the J gene end by 7 bases; junction bases not matched to a gene: 8. Per the germline V gene, CDR1 is SGDLS and CDR2 is YYNGEE. The CDR3 contains 16 residues. CDR3 residues: CASSAPTSGKVGELFF. The CDR3 DNA reads TGTGCCAGCAGCGCCCCGACTAGCGGGAAAGTCGGGGAGCTGTTTTTT.

DNA for the CDR3: TGTGCCAGCAGCAGGACTAGCGGGAGGGCCGGGGAGCTGTTTTTT. Protein product: CASSRTSGRAGELFF. This chain links TRBV7-8 with TRBJ2-2, with 15 nucleotides matching TRBD2. The CDR3 extends over 15 amino acids. CDR1 and CDR2 (germline): SGHVS, FQNEAQ. The V gene end was trimmed by 5 bases and the J gene end by 6 bases; junction bases not matched to a gene: 1.

This chain links TRBV5-8 with TRBJ2-3, with 7 bases that match TRBD2. CDR3 length equals 17 residues. Per germline, CDR1 SGHTS and CDR2 YDEGEE. V trimming: 4 bases; J trimming: 2 bases; junction bases outside the gene matches: 13. In DNA, the CDR3 is TGTGCCAGCAGCCGCCGGGGGAGCGGGATTCCCACAGATACGCAGTATTTT. Its protein is CASSRRGSGIPTDTQYF.

The sample holds one count of this clone. V usage is TRBV5-1 and J usage is TRBJ1-1; D is perhaps TRBD1 (6 bases). V shed 0 bases and J shed 0 bases, with 12 bases lying between them. Germline CDR1 and CDR2: SGHRS and YFSETQ. This CDR3 region has 16 residues. The CDR3 DNA sequence: TGCGCCAGCAGCTTGGGAGCAGGGGCCGTGAACACTGAAGCTTTCTTT. Amino acid sequence: CASSLGAGAVNTEAFF.

The genes are TRBV9 and TRBJ2-3, with 7 nucleotides matching TRBD2. This CDR3 has 16 residues. V lost 0 bases to trimming and J lost 5 bases; unmatched junction nucleotides: 9. The germline V gene encodes CDR1 SGDLS and CDR2 YYNGEE. The CDR3 region is CASSVVGGGPIDTQYF. Here the CDR3 DNA reads TGTGCCAGCAGCGTAGTCGGGGGAGGGCCAATAGATACGCAGTATTTT.

The J gene is TRBJ1-1, the V gene TRBV7-9; 7 bases align to TRBD1. V dropped 4 bases and J dropped 1; count of bases not matched to a gene: 3. Germline-derived CDR1 and CDR2 are SEHNR and FQNEAQ (reference sequence). There are 14 residues in the CDR3. CDR3 nucleotide sequence: TGTGCCAGCAGCTCGGGACAGCAGAACACTGAAGCTTTCTTT. This codes for CASSSGQQNTEAFF.

The rearrangement links TRBV24-1 to TRBJ1-2, with a weak D call TRBD1 (6 bases). CDR3 length: 11 amino acids. V shed 7 bases and J shed 6 bases, with 8 bases lying between them. The V gene's germline CDR1 is KGHDR and CDR2 SFDVKD. Here the CDR3 reads CATSRGDGYTF. Here the CDR3 DNA reads TGTGCCACCAGCAGGGGAGATGGCTACACCTTC.

This chain joins TRBV3-1 (or the pseudogene TRBV3-2) and TRBJ2-1; TRBD2 is a possible D gene (5 bases). V dropped 1 base and J dropped 2 bases, with 9 bases sitting between them. In germline, CDR1 is LGHDT, CDR2 YNNKEL (reference sequence). The CDR3 is 15 amino acids. The CDR3 sequence: CASSQVRGTYNEQFF. In nucleotides, the CDR3 is TGTGCCAGCAGCCAAGTTCGGGGAACCTACAATGAGCAGTTCTTC.

This chain connects TRBV2 to TRBJ2-7; 7 bases match TRBD2. CDR3 length: 15 residues. The junction had 16 bases not matched to a gene; V was cut back by 8 bases and J by 6 bases. Germline CDR1 is SNHLY and CDR2 is FYNNEI. CDR3 residues: CASAVRLASLLEQYF. CDR3 nucleotides: TGTGCCAGCGCGGTCCGACTAGCTTCCCTCCTCGAGCAGTACTTC.

V gene TRBV2 combines with J gene TRBJ1-4, with 11 bases aligning to TRBD1. The CDR3 contains 15 residues. The V gene end was trimmed by 4 bases and the J gene end by 8 bases; junction bases not matched to a gene: 6. CDR1 is SNHLY and CDR2 is FYNNEI in the germline V gene. The CDR3 sequence: CASSGARDRGEKLFF. CDR3 bases: TGTGCCAGCAGTGGTGCGAGGGACAGGGGGGAAAAACTGTTTTTT.

The gene calls are TRBV14 and TRBJ2-1; TRBD2 matches 8 bases. This CDR3 contains 15 residues. Germline CDR1 reads SGHDN; CDR2 reads FVKESK. J was trimmed by 6 bases and V by 1 base; bases with no gene match: 5. CDR3 sequence: CASSQGAGALNEQFF. CDR3 coding DNA: TGTGCCAGCAGCCAAGGAGCGGGAGCTCTCAATGAGCAGTTCTTC. The variable domain in full, completed from reference TRBV14 and TRBJ2-1, reads EAGVTQFPSHSVIEKGQTVTLRCDPISGHDNLYWYRRVMGKEIKFLLHFVKESKQDESGMPNNRFLAERTGGTYSTLKVQPAELEDSGVYFCASSQGAGALNEQFFGPGTRLTVL.

The chain uses TRBV20-1 and TRBJ2-5, with D unresolved. Trimming took 8 bases from V and 5 from J, leaving 9 bases between them. CDR1 is DFQATT and CDR2 is SNEGSKA in the germline V gene (reference sequence). The CDR3 is 10 residues long. The CDR3 sequence is CSRDGETQYF. For the CDR3, the DNA is TGCAGTCGTGACGGGGAGACCCAGTACTTC.

The CDR3 loop reads CASSPSGSGGEQYF. CDR3 DNA sequence: TGTGCCAGCTCACCAAGCGGGAGCGGGGGCGAGCAGTACTTC. The J gene is TRBJ2-7, the V gene TRBV18; 8 positions match TRBD2. CDR3 length: 14 residues. Germline V lookup: CDR1 KGHSH, CDR2 LQKENI. V shed 2 bases, J shed 6 bases, and the junction held 6 bases outside the gene matches.

Comments on this clone: A junction boundary mismatches the germline segment, possibly from a read error. The CDR3 DNA is TGTGCCAGCAGTTTAGCGGGAGCCCACGAGCAGTACTTC. This translates into CASSLAGAHEQYF. The rearrangement links TRBV7-9 to TRBJ2-7, with 9 bases identical to TRBD2. The CDR3 runs to 13 residues. Germline assignment: CDR1 SEHNR and CDR2 FQNEAQ (reference sequence).

The V call is TRBV3-1 (or the pseudogene TRBV3-2), the J call TRBJ2-2, with 7 bases that match TRBD1. Germline V CDR1 and CDR2: LGHDT, YNNKEL (reference sequence). CDR3 length equals 16 residues. V gave up 5 bases and J gave up 6 bases; unmatched junction bases: 12. CDR3 sequence (DNA): TGTGCCAGCAGCTCCTGGACAGGCCTAAACCCCGGGGAGCTGTTTTTT. It specifies CASSSWTGLNPGELFF.

The chain employs TRBV5-1 and TRBJ2-7; tentatively, D is TRBD1 (5 bases). The CDR3 totals 13 residues. Trimming left V 4 bases short and J 0 bases short, with 8 bases between. Germline V lookup: CDR1 SGHRS, CDR2 YFSETQ. CDR3 sequence: CASSMDNSYEQYF. For the CDR3, the DNA is TGCGCCAGCAGCATGGACAACTCCTACGAGCAGTACTTC.

The rearrangement uses TRBV29-1 and TRBJ2-2, with TRBD1 identical over 8 bases. Germline CDR1 is SQVTM and CDR2 is ANQGSEA. This CDR3 region has 15 residues. Trimming removed 6 bases from V and 1 base from J; junction bases left unmatched: 7. For the CDR3, the DNA is TGCAGCGTGATCCCCGGGACAGGGAACACCGGGGAGCTGTTTTTT. It is translated as CSVIPGTGNTGELFF.